The present T cell receptor beta chain was sequenced within a study of blood T cell repertoires in COVID-19. The wider study: PBMCs, B-cell-depleted T cells, or T cells were the source of the cDNA or gDNA that made up the material.

Deletions cut 0 bases from V and 2 bases from J, with 14 bases between. The CDR3 has 17 amino acids. CDR1 and CDR2 (germline): MNHEY, SVGEGT. The table came from immunoSEQ multiplex PCR; TCRdb's copy has only in-frame clones and leaves some out. The profile covers roughly 300,000 clones, with 87% appearing a single time and 7.8% taken by the ten largest. The V gene is TRBV6-2 or TRBV6-3, the J gene TRBJ2-1, with D uncertain. This clonotype was sampled from a woman aged 45 to 65 who had recovered from COVID-19. Sequences were obtained from peripheral blood. CDR3 region: CASSYSPTRRTYNEQFF. In nucleotides, the CDR3 is TGTGCCAGCAGTTACTCCCCGACGCGGCGGACCTACAATGAGCAGTTCTTC.